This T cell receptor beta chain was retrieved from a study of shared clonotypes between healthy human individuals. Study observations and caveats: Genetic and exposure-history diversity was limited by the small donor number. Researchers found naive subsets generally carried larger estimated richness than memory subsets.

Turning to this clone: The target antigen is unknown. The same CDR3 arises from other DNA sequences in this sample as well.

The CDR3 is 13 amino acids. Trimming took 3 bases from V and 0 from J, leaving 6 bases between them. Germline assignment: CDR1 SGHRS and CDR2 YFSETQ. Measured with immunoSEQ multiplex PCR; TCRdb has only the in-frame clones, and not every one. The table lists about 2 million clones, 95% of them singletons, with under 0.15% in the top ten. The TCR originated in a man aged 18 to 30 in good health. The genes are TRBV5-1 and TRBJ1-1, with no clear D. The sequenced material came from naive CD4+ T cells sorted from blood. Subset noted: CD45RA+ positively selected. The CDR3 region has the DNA TGCGCCAGCAGCTCAGACTTGAACACTGAAGCTTTCTTT. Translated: CASSSDLNTEAFF.